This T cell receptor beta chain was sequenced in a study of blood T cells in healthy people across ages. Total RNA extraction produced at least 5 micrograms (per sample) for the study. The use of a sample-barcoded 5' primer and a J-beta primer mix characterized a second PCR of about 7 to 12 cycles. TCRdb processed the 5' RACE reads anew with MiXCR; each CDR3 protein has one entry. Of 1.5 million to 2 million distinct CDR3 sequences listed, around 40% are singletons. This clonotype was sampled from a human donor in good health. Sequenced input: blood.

CDR3 coding DNA: TGTGCCAGCAGACCGGGACAGACAAATGGCTACACCTTC. Translated, it gives CASRPGQTNGYTF. The chain is built from TRBV27 and TRBJ1-2; TRBD1 matches at 7 bases. CDR1 MNHEY and CDR2 SMNVEV come from the germline V gene (reference sequence). The CDR3 is 13 amino acids. Trimming took 6 bases from V and 6 from J; bases not matched to a gene: 7.